The 25 T cell receptor beta chains below come from one sample, sequenced in a study of shared clonotypes between healthy human individuals. Only in-frame clones appear in the TCRdb table, and some are missing; sequencing was by immunoSEQ multiplex PCR. In the table there are over a million clones, around 78% of which are singletons. Sequenced input: memory CD4+ T cells from PBMCs. Subset noted: CD45RA-negative fraction. All receptors derive from a man in his late teens or twenties in good health. Some clones in this sample may be carry-over from other donors' samples.

The rearrangement links TRBV7-2 to TRBJ2-2, with unresolved D. Germline V gives CDR1 SGHTA, CDR2 FQGNSA. Deletions cut 2 bases from V and 0 bases from J, with 7 bases between. This CDR3 comprises 15 residues. This CDR3 is CASSLQVANTGELFF. CDR3 bases: TGTGCCAGCAGCTTACAGGTCGCGAACACCGGGGAGCTGTTTTTT.

This chain connects TRBV15 to TRBJ1-5, with unresolved D. The germline V gene has CDR1 LNHNV and CDR2 YYDKDF (reference sequence). The CDR3 length is 13 residues. Trimming cost V 1 base and J 7 bases, with 8 bases left between them. CDR3 region: CATSRAESQPQHF. As DNA, the CDR3 is TGTGCCACCAGCAGAGCAGAGTCCCAGCCCCAGCATTTT.

V usage is TRBV11-3 and J usage is TRBJ2-7; 9 bases are shared with TRBD1. Germline lookup yields CDR1 SGHNT and CDR2 YENEEA. The CDR3 spans 15 residues. The V segment lost 6 bases and the J segment 6 bases; nucleotides outside the gene matches: 12. The CDR3 DNA sequence: TGTGCCAGCAGTCGAAATTCCGGGACAGGGACCGAGCAGTACTTC. Amino acids: CASSRNSGTGTEQYF.

The count of this clone is one. The chain has TRBV28 and TRBJ1-1; tentative D call: TRBD1 (6 bases). The germline CDR1 and CDR2 sequences are MDHEN and SYDVKM. V was cut by 6 bases and J by 0 bases, with 20 bases left in between. The CDR3 is made up of 17 amino acids. CDR3 loop: CASRARTGGPMNTEAFF. CDR3 sequence (DNA): TGTGCCAGCAGAGCAAGGACCGGGGGCCCCATGAACACTGAAGCTTTCTTT.

The chain employs TRBV28 and TRBJ1-2, with 7 bases matching TRBD1. There are 16 residues in the CDR3. Germline V gene data show CDR1 as MDHEN and CDR2 as SYDVKM. Losses at the gene ends were 7 bases for V and 3 bases for J; bases not matched to a gene: 14. In nucleotides, the CDR3 is TGTGCCAGCACTCCATCCTCGACAGGGCTGTACTATGGCTACACCTTC. Translated, it gives CASTPSSTGLYYGYTF.

The V gene is TRBV2, the J gene TRBJ1-4; TRBD1 is a possible D gene (5 bases). Germline values: CDR1 SNHLY, CDR2 FYNNEI. With 9 bases removed from V and 3 bases from J, the gap between germline ends came to 20 bases. There are 16 residues in the CDR3. CDR3 region: CASSRSPGGANEKLFF. Here the CDR3 DNA reads TGTGCCAGTTCGAGGAGTCCTGGGGGGGCTAATGAAAAACTGTTTTTT.

The chain has TRBV7-3 and TRBJ1-1, with 7 bases lining up with TRBD1. The CDR3 consists of 13 residues. V trimming: 0 bases; J trimming: 8 bases; junction bases outside the gene matches: 3. From germline, CDR1 is SGHTA and CDR2 FQGTGA. The CDR3 bases are TGTGCCAGCAGCTTAACGGCGGGACAGGAAGCTTTCTTT. Its translation is CASSLTAGQEAFF.

The rearrangement joins TRBV4-2 to TRBJ2-1; 12 nucleotides line up with TRBD2. The CDR3 runs to 15 residues. V was clipped by 5 bases and J by 10 bases; unmatched bases: 9. Looked up from germline, CDR1 is LGHNA and CDR2 is YNFKEQ. CDR3 protein: CASSSRTSGKLEQFF. Written as DNA, the CDR3 is TGTGCCAGCAGCTCGCGGACTAGCGGGAAACTCGAGCAGTTCTTC.

V and J are TRBV25-1 and TRBJ1-1; D is perhaps TRBD1 (5 bases). Between the trimmed V and J ends, which lost 8 bases and 1 base, there was a span of 11 bases. This CDR3 has 13 amino acids. The germline V gene encodes CDR1 MGHDK and CDR2 SYGVNS. The CDR3 reads CASGGRTNTEAFF. In nucleotides, the CDR3 is TGTGCCAGCGGGGGACGGACGAACACTGAAGCTTTCTTT.

The chain recombines TRBV5-4 with TRBJ2-4, with D unclear. V was clipped by 0 bases and J by 6 bases, with 1 base between them. Per the germline V gene, CDR1 is SGHNT and CDR2 is YYREEE (reference sequence). The CDR3 contains 11 residues. The chain's CDR3 is CASSLGNIQYF. The CDR3, as DNA: TGTGCCAGCAGCTTGGGAAACATTCAGTACTTC.

The chain joins TRBV27 to TRBJ2-7; D ambiguous. V gave up 4 bases and J gave up 6 bases, with 13 bases separating them. This CDR3 is 13 amino acids long. Germline V CDR1 and CDR2: MNHEY, SMNVEV (reference sequence). The DNA of the CDR3 is TGTGCCAGCAGTTCAATTGGCCGCCGCGAGCAGTACTTC. Its translation is CASSSIGRREQYF.

This chain joins TRBV7-9 and TRBJ2-7; D is ambiguous. This CDR3 spans 14 amino acids. CDR1 is SEHNR, CDR2 FQNEAQ, per germline (reference sequence). The V end was cut by 5 bases, the J end by 1 base, with 12 bases between. The CDR3 region has the DNA TGTGCCAGCAGCGCATGGGATCGGTCCTACGAGCAGTACTTC. Its translation is CASSAWDRSYEQYF.

J is TRBJ2-6 and V is TRBV18, with TRBD2 as a possible D gene (5 bases). Deletions cut 3 bases from V and 1 base from J, with 16 bases between. The CDR3 has 18 residues. Germline V gene lookup returns CDR1 KGHSH and CDR2 LQKENI. This CDR3 is CASSPRGETLSGANVLTF. In DNA, the CDR3 is TGTGCCAGCTCACCCCGGGGAGAAACATTATCTGGGGCCAACGTCCTGACTTTC.

The rearrangement links TRBV6-5 to TRBJ1-6; maybe TRBD1 (5 bases). This CDR3 contains 12 residues. Trimming took off 8 bases at V and 8 bases at J, with 10 bases between the two ends. Germline CDR1 and CDR2: MNHEY and SVGAGI. The CDR3 region has the DNA TGTGCCAGCGGGGACGTTGATTCACCCCTCCACTTT. It specifies CASGDVDSPLHF.

V and J are TRBV4-1 and TRBJ2-3; TRBD2 matches at 7 bases. The CDR3 sequence is 18 residues long. V shed 0 bases and J 3 bases; nucleotides not matched to a gene: 12. From germline, CDR1 is MGHRA and CDR2 YSYEKL. CDR3 coding DNA: TGCGCCAGCAGCCAAGACGGTAGGGAGGCGGGAGTGACAGATACGCAGTATTTT. As protein: CASSQDGREAGVTDTQYF.

The chain recombines TRBV7-2 with TRBJ1-1; D gene uncertain. The germline V gene encodes CDR1 SGHTA and CDR2 FQGNSA. There are 15 residues in the CDR3. V dropped 3 bases and J dropped 1 base, with 12 bases sitting between them. CDR3 in amino acids: CASSFASLGNTEAFF. Written as DNA, the CDR3 is TGTGCCAGCAGCTTTGCTTCCCTCGGGAACACTGAAGCTTTCTTT.

The chain links TRBV21-1 to TRBJ2-2. TRBV21-1 is flagged as a pseudogene. The CDR3 extends over 14 amino acids. In nucleotides, the CDR3 is TGTGCCAGCAGCAAAGTTAGTAGGCCCGGGGAGCTGTTTTTT. Protein product: CASSKVSRPGELFF.

The V call is TRBV5-4, the J call TRBJ2-2; D might be TRBD1 (6 bases). The V gene lost 4 bases and the J gene lost 4 bases, with 11 bases spanning the gap. The CDR3 is made up of 14 amino acids. Germline V gene sequence: CDR1 SGHNT, CDR2 YYREEE (reference sequence). CDR3 loop: CASSRDIGTGELFF. The CDR3 bases are TGTGCCAGCAGCCGGGACATAGGCACCGGGGAGCTGTTTTTT.

This clone has a handful of counts. The chain has TRBV6-1 and TRBJ1-5; D remains ambiguous. The V gene's germline CDR1 is MNHNS and CDR2 SASEGT. Trimming removed 2 bases at V and 7 bases at J, with 12 bases between. The CDR3 is made up of 14 amino acids. Written as DNA, the CDR3 is TGTGCCAGCAGTGAATTAAGGAGCCGGCAGCCCCAGCATTTT. This encodes CASSELRSRQPQHF.

The chain's CDR3 is CASSFVSGGSYNEQFF. The CDR3 nucleotides are TGCGCCAGCAGCTTTGTGTCGGGCGGCTCCTACAATGAGCAGTTCTTC. J is TRBJ2-1 and V is TRBV5-1; D unclear. Germline loops: CDR1 SGHRS, CDR2 YFSETQ. This CDR3 is 16 amino acids long. Trimming took off 2 bases at V and 0 bases at J, with 12 bases between the two ends.

This clone was seen a single time. This sequence joins TRBV18 and TRBJ2-7; 10 nucleotides match TRBD1. The length of the CDR3 is 14 residues. V trimming: 6 bases; J trimming: 1 base; junction bases outside the gene matches: 3. CDR1 is KGHSH, CDR2 LQKENI, per germline. CDR3 sequence (DNA): TGTGCCAGCTCCGACAGGGGGCAATCCTACGAGCAGTACTTC. Residues: CASSDRGQSYEQYF. Drawing the rest from reference TRBV18 and TRBJ2-7, the complete variable domain is NAGVMQNPRHLVRRRGQEARLRCSPMKGHSHVYWYRQLPEEGLKFMVYLQKENIIDESGMPKERFSAEFPKEGPSILRIQQVVRGDSAAYFCASSDRGQSYEQYFGPGTRLTVT.

V usage is TRBV15 and J usage is TRBJ2-1; possible D gene TRBD2, 6 bases. The CDR3 has 16 residues. Germline V gene sequence: CDR1 LNHNV, CDR2 YYDKDF (reference sequence). V was trimmed by 1 base and J by 4 bases, leaving 14 bases between them. For the CDR3, the DNA is TGTGCCACCAGCAGAGTGGCGGGATCGCTGTACAATGAGCAGTTCTTC. Amino acids: CATSRVAGSLYNEQFF.

The CDR3: CAITEPGTGMDTQYF. The DNA for the CDR3 is TGTGCCATCACCGAACCAGGGACAGGGATGGATACGCAGTATTTT. J is TRBJ2-3 and V is TRBV10-3, with 9 positions matching TRBD1. Germline CDR1 is ENHRY and CDR2 is SYGVKD. This CDR3 region has 15 residues. The V segment lost 7 bases and the J segment 6 bases; nucleotides outside the gene matches: 11.

The chain links TRBV28 to TRBJ2-2; 12 nucleotides line up with TRBD2. Germline V gene data show CDR1 as MDHEN and CDR2 as SYDVKM. The V and J ends lost 2 bases and 0 bases, in that order; junction bases with no gene match: 4. The CDR3 has 18 amino acids. The CDR3 DNA reads as TGTGCCAGCAGTTTACTAGGACTAGCGGGGCCGAACACCGGGGAGCTGTTTTTT. This translates into CASSLLGLAGPNTGELFF.

Of note for this clone: Different DNA sequences within this sample yield the same CDR3. The rearrangement joins TRBV27 to TRBJ1-1; the match to TRBD1 covers 9 bases. V lost 1 base, J lost 1 base, and 4 bases stayed unmatched. This CDR3 region has 16 residues. CDR1 and CDR2 from the germline V gene are MNHEY and SMNVEV (reference sequence). The CDR3 nucleotides read TGTGCCAGCAGTTTATGGGGACAGGGCCCGAACACTGAAGCTTTCTTT. As protein: CASSLWGQGPNTEAFF.